The rows below give T cell receptor beta chains drawn from one sample of a study of OX40 agonist ivuxolimab in advanced cancers. Here immunoSEQ multiplex PCR was the method, and the copy in TCRdb shows in-frame clones only, minus some. This sample yields fewer than 100,000 clones, of which roughly 88% are seen a single time; 0.3% to 0.4% belongs to the top ten. The sequencing here drew on CD4+ or CD8+ T cells sorted from blood, taken in a trial of the OX40 agonist ivuxolimab. These receptors originate from an adult with an advanced solid tumor such as melanoma, head and neck, liver or kidney cancer. CDR3s include the opening cysteine and the closing phenylalanine or tryptophan. The D gene is left open where the match is weak. Not all rows give a size; the values are once, few, many and, for expanded clones, a class.

v_gene	d_gene	abundance	j_gene	CDR3nt	CDR3aa
TRBV18	-	-	TRBJ2-3	TGTGCCAGCTCCGTTAACACAGGGAGCACAGATACGCAGTATTTT	CASSVNTGSTDTQYF
TRBV18	TRBD1	-	TRBJ2-2	TGTGCCAGCTCACCCCGACAGGGCCTCAACACCGGGGAGCTGTTTTTT	CASSPRQGLNTGELFF
TRBV5-1	TRBD1	-	TRBJ2-1	TGCGCCAGCAGCTTGGGGGACAGGGGTTACAATGAGCAGTTCTTC	CASSLGDRGYNEQFF
TRBV7-3	-	-	TRBJ2-5	TGTGCCAGCAGCTTAGCCGACAGAGAGACCCAGTACTTC	CASSLADRETQYF
TRBV19	-	-	TRBJ2-2	TGTGCCAGTAGTATAGACCCTCGGTCCGGGGAGCTGTTTTTT	CASSIDPRSGELFF
TRBV7-9	-	-	TRBJ1-5	TGTGCCAGCAGCTCACAGGGAGGTCAGCCCCAGCATTTT	CASSSQGGQPQHF
TRBV7-3	TRBD2	-	TRBJ2-7	TGTGCCAGCAGCTTGACGGGACTAGCGGGAGGCGAGCAGTACTTC	CASSLTGLAGGEQYF
TRBV9	TRBD1	-	TRBJ1-2	TGTGCCAGCAGCGCGGGACAGGGAAGCTATGGCTACACCTTC	CASSAGQGSYGYTF
TRBV28	-	-	TRBJ2-7	TGTGCCACCACTACTAGCAATTACGAGCAGTACTTC	CATTTSNYEQYF
TRBV7-6	TRBD2	-	TRBJ2-2	TGTGCCAGCAGCTTAGCGCAAGAGGCTAGCGGGAGGGCCACCGGGGAGCTGTTTTTT	CASSLAQEASGRATGELFF
TRBV28	TRBD1	-	TRBJ2-7	TGTGCCAGCAGTTTATTGGGCAGGGGGCTGGCCTACGAGCAGTACTTC	CASSLLGRGLAYEQYF
TRBV5-4	TRBD1	-	TRBJ2-5	TGTGCCAGTACGTTTGGGACAGGGAGGGAGACCCAGTACTTC	CASTFGTGRETQYF
TRBV4-3	TRBD1	-	TRBJ2-1	TGCGCCAGCAGCCAACGACAGGGGCGCGATGAGCAGTTCTTC	CASSQRQGRDEQFF
TRBV5-6	-	-	TRBJ2-7	TGTGCCAGCAGCTTGATGACGGTCTCCTACGAGCAGTACTTC	CASSLMTVSYEQYF
TRBV5-4	-	few	TRBJ1-2	TGTGCCAGCAGGGGGGGCCAGGGCTATGGCTACACCTTC	CASRGGQGYGYTF
TRBV4-2	TRBD2	-	TRBJ2-3	TGTGCCAGCAGACGGACTAGCGAGGACACAGATACGCAGTATTTT	CASRRTSEDTDTQYF
TRBV7-9	TRBD2	few	TRBJ2-1	TGTGCCAGCAGCTTAGCGGCGGGAGTATACGAGCAGTTCTTC	CASSLAAGVYEQFF
TRBV28	TRBD2	-	TRBJ2-3	TGTGCCAGCCGACTAGCGAGCACAGATACGCAGTATTTT	CASRLASTDTQYF
TRBV9	TRBD2	-	TRBJ2-7	TGTGCCAGCAGCGTTCCATCCACTAGCGGGAGGGGGGTCTACGAGCAGTACTTC	CASSVPSTSGRGVYEQYF
TRBV4-3	-	-	TRBJ2-2	TGCGCCAGCAGCCAACTAGCTGGCGGGGAGCTGTTTTTT	CASSQLAGGELFF
TRBV7-2	-	-	TRBJ2-1	TGTGCCAGCAGCCCCCAGCATGAGCAGTTCTTC	CASSPQHEQFF
TRBV7-2	TRBD2	-	TRBJ2-7	TGTGCCAGCAGCTCGCGGGAGATCCCCTACGAGCAGTACTTC	CASSSREIPYEQYF
TRBV7-2	-	-	TRBJ2-3	TGTGCCAGCAGCTTAGTCGGAAGCGCCACAGATACGCAGTATTTT	CASSLVGSATDTQYF
TRBV19	TRBD2	-	TRBJ2-3	TGTGCCAGTAGCCTCGGGAGGGCCAAAGATACGCAGTATTTT	CASSLGRAKDTQYF
TRBV27	-	once	TRBJ2-5	TGTGCCAGCAGTTTATCTGTAGGGAACCAAGAGACCCAGTACTTC	CASSLSVGNQETQYF
TRBV7-6	-	-	TRBJ2-7	TGTGCCAGCAGCCATAGAAATGGCGAGCAGTACTTC	CASSHRNGEQYF
TRBV18	TRBD1	-	TRBJ1-2	TGTGCCAGCTCACCACCGACAGGGGCAAGTGGCTACACCTTC	CASSPPTGASGYTF
TRBV7-9	-	few	TRBJ2-2	TGTGCCAGCAGCTTAGCGCTAAGCGGGACCGGGGAGCTGTTTTTT	CASSLALSGTGELFF
TRBV7-3	-	once	TRBJ2-3	TGTGCCAGCAGCCCGCCCGGGCGAGATACGCAGTATTTT	CASSPPGRDTQYF
TRBV6-1	TRBD1	-	TRBJ2-7	TGTGCCAGCCAAACAGGGGGGATCTCGAGGGAGCAGTACTTC	CASQTGGISREQYF
TRBV30	-	-	TRBJ2-3	TGTGCCTGGAGTGAAGAAGAGACAGCGGCAGGCGGAGATACGCAGTATTTT	CAWSEEETAAGGDTQYF
TRBV5-1	-	-	TRBJ2-2	TGCGCCAGCAGCCCGGCCCCGACAACGAACACCGGGGAGCTGTTTTTT	CASSPAPTTNTGELFF
TRBV19	-	-	TRBJ2-1	TGTGCCAGTAGTATGGGTGGAGGCACAGTTTACAATGAGCAGTTCTTC	CASSMGGGTVYNEQFF
TRBV11-2	-	few	TRBJ1-1	TGTGCCAGCAGTTTCAGGGGAGAGAACACTGAAGCTTTCTTT	CASSFRGENTEAFF
TRBV27	-	-	TRBJ2-5	TGTGCCAGCAGTTTAATCGGGGGAGTCACGTACTTC	CASSLIGGVTYF
TRBV7-3	TRBD1	-	TRBJ2-7	TGTGCCAGCAGCTCCGGGACAGCAGAAAGCCAGCAGTACTTC	CASSSGTAESQQYF
TRBV19	TRBD1	-	TRBJ2-6	TGTGCCAGTAAGTGGGACAGGGGAAGCTCTGGGGCCAACGTCCTGACTTTC	CASKWDRGSSGANVLTF
TRBV29-1	TRBD2	-	TRBJ2-1	TGCAGCGTTGGAGCGGGAGGCATCTCCTACAATGAGCAGTTCTTC	CSVGAGGISYNEQFF
TRBV4-1	-	-	TRBJ2-7	TGCGCCAGCAGCCGCGGGCAGACCTACGAGCAGTACTTC	CASSRGQTYEQYF
TRBV19	TRBD1	-	TRBJ1-5	TGTGCCAGTAGTAAACAGGGGGCCATCAATCAGCCCCAGCATTTT	CASSKQGAINQPQHF
TRBV7-9	TRBD2	-	TRBJ2-1	TGTGCCAGCAGCTTCACTAGCGGGGGGGCTGAGCAGTTCTTC	CASSFTSGGAEQFF
TRBV6-5	-	few	TRBJ1-1	TGTGCCAGCAGTACCGGGAGGGGCACTGAAGCTTTCTTT	CASSTGRGTEAFF
TRBV7-3	TRBD2	-	TRBJ2-7	TGTGCCAGCAGCCCTAGCGGGAGGGCCCACGAGCAGTACTTC	CASSPSGRAHEQYF
TRBV19	TRBD1	-	TRBJ2-3	TGTGCCAGTAGGCCGGGACAGGGAAATTTAGATACGCAGTATTTT	CASRPGQGNLDTQYF
TRBV7-9	TRBD2	-	TRBJ2-5	TGTGCCAGCAGCGAGACTAGCGGGAGGGTTCCAGGAGAGACCCAGTACTTC	CASSETSGRVPGETQYF
TRBV2	-	-	TRBJ2-7	TGTGCCAGCAGCCGGGACGGGGCCCGAGGCGAGCAGTACTTC	CASSRDGARGEQYF
TRBV5-8	-	-	TRBJ1-5	TGTGCCAGCAGCTTTGAACTCCTTAGCAATCAGCCCCAGCATTTT	CASSFELLSNQPQHF
TRBV5-1	-	-	TRBJ2-7	TGCGCCAGCAGCTATCGACTAGATCGGGGCGAGCAGTACTTC	CASSYRLDRGEQYF
TRBV11-2	TRBD2	-	TRBJ2-1	TGTGCCAGCAGCTTTCGGACTAGCGGGAGGGCTAATGAGCAGTTCTTC	CASSFRTSGRANEQFF
TRBV5-4	-	-	TRBJ1-5	TGTGCCAGCAGCTCTGGGACACCAGGCGGCCCCCAGCATTTT	CASSSGTPGGPQHF
TRBV28	TRBD2	-	TRBJ2-7	TGTGCCAGCACCCTTGGTGGTGGCGGGAGTGGGTACGAGCAGTACTTC	CASTLGGGGSGYEQYF
TRBV7-3	-	-	TRBJ2-3	TGTGCCAGCAGCTCCCGCGGCGGGGCGAGCACAGATACGCAGTATTTT	CASSSRGGASTDTQYF
TRBV7-9	TRBD2	-	TRBJ2-1	TGTGCCAGCAGCTCCCGGACTAGCGGGAGGGGAGGCTACAATGAGCAGTTCTTC	CASSSRTSGRGGYNEQFF
TRBV28	TRBD1	-	TRBJ1-5	TGTGCCAGCAGTTCCCACCGGACAGGGATTTTGCCCCAGCATTTT	CASSSHRTGILPQHF